This TCR beta chain appears in the sequencing data of a study of T-cell memory formation after mild COVID-19. Study context: Each donor largely had its own TCR clusters. Study-level findings and limits: Among clones contracting day 15 to 85, CD4/CD8 was balanced, whereas later expanders leaned CD4+. Of the contracting clones, CD4+ ones lay mainly in CM and EM, and CD8+ ones in EMRA.

5'RACE primed at constant segments yielded TCR alpha and TCR beta cDNA libraries bearing sample barcodes and UMIs. TCRdb reanalysed the 5' RACE reads using MiXCR and keeps one entry per CDR3 protein. Among 250,000 or so distinct CDR3 sequences listed, over 8.5% were seen once. This clonotype has ten or more counts. Its antigen is still unknown. The V and J ends lost 2 bases and 5 bases respectively, with 0 bases between them. Germline CDR1 SGHAT, CDR2 FQNNGV. This CDR3 contains 11 residues. V is TRBV11-2 and J is TRBJ2-2; the D is unclear. Material for sequencing was PBMCs or a T cell subset sorted from them (not recorded which). This receptor was taken from a man in his late teens or twenties who had mild COVID-19 (a few samples of this study predate the infection). Cell type and time point are not known. CDR3 loop: CASSLTGELFF. CDR3 DNA: TGTGCCAGCAGCTTAACCGGGGAGCTGTTTTTT.